Listed below are T cell receptor beta chains from one sample, sequenced in a study of vaccination effects on CD4 cells after COVID-19. Generated by immunoSEQ multiplex PCR, the TCRdb table keeps only in-frame clones and is missing some. The table lists more than 45,000 clones, roughly three quarters of them singletons. These receptors have no identified antigens. This specimen consisted of CD4+ T cells from PBMCs cultured without peptide, obtained before COVID-19 vaccination. The origin of the receptors is a human donor who had a prior SARS-CoV-2 infection. Both conserved end residues are trimmed from each CDR3. The order of the fields is J gene, clone size, V gene, CDR3 protein. Some rows have no size entry. The others give once, few or many, or a class for an expanded clone.

j_call: TRBJ1-6
clone_size: -
v_call: TRBV6-2/TRBV6-3
cdr3_aa: ASSYAGSLPLH

j_call: TRBJ2-5
clone_size: once
v_call: TRBV2
cdr3_aa: ASSEGRVQETQY

j_call: TRBJ2-7
clone_size: -
v_call: TRBV24-1
cdr3_aa: ATSDPGTSDEQY

j_call: TRBJ2-5
clone_size: -
v_call: TRBV24-1
cdr3_aa: ATSDPKAGREETQY

j_call: TRBJ2-5
clone_size: -
v_call: TRBV18
cdr3_aa: ASSPSRETQY

j_call: TRBJ2-5
clone_size: few
v_call: TRBV5-4
cdr3_aa: ASSLGGLAGVETQY

j_call: TRBJ2-5
clone_size: -
v_call: TRBV14
cdr3_aa: ASSQQGRETQY

j_call: TRBJ2-1
clone_size: -
v_call: TRBV24-1
cdr3_aa: ATSAVTGESYNEQF

j_call: TRBJ1-2
clone_size: -
v_call: TRBV18
cdr3_aa: ASSPTADLYGYT

j_call: TRBJ2-1
clone_size: once
v_call: TRBV18
cdr3_aa: ASSPAQEYNEQF

j_call: TRBJ2-5
clone_size: -
v_call: TRBV29-1
cdr3_aa: SVGIAGGPQETQY

j_call: TRBJ2-7
clone_size: -
v_call: TRBV30
cdr3_aa: AWSGVAGGEQY

j_call: TRBJ2-3
clone_size: -
v_call: TRBV6-5
cdr3_aa: ASSYAFGASADTQY

j_call: TRBJ2-1
clone_size: -
v_call: TRBV18
cdr3_aa: ASSSGLAGGDEQF

j_call: TRBJ2-7
clone_size: -
v_call: TRBV2
cdr3_aa: ASRRTGPPYEQY

j_call: TRBJ2-7
clone_size: once
v_call: TRBV5-4
cdr3_aa: ASSLSHTYEQY

j_call: TRBJ2-5
clone_size: -
v_call: TRBV18
cdr3_aa: ASSPTEGSRETQY

j_call: TRBJ1-6
clone_size: -
v_call: TRBV7-3
cdr3_aa: ASSLDSDSPLH

j_call: TRBJ1-1
clone_size: -
v_call: TRBV7-3
cdr3_aa: ASSLHGNTEAF

j_call: TRBJ2-3
clone_size: -
v_call: TRBV5-1
cdr3_aa: ASSLEGVGDTQY

j_call: TRBJ2-1
clone_size: -
v_call: TRBV7-2
cdr3_aa: ASSIDINEQF

j_call: TRBJ2-5
clone_size: -
v_call: TRBV6-5
cdr3_aa: ASSYGGVWEETQY

j_call: TRBJ1-5
clone_size: few
v_call: TRBV5-6
cdr3_aa: ASSQERYSNQPQH

j_call: TRBJ2-5
clone_size: -
v_call: TRBV2
cdr3_aa: ASRETSGGETQY

j_call: TRBJ1-3
clone_size: -
v_call: TRBV24-1
cdr3_aa: ATTGQGVSGNTIY

j_call: TRBJ2-1
clone_size: -
v_call: TRBV28
cdr3_aa: ASSPPGYRTGYNEQF

j_call: TRBJ2-3
clone_size: -
v_call: TRBV5-1
cdr3_aa: ASSLASSGQADTQY

j_call: TRBJ2-7
clone_size: -
v_call: TRBV19
cdr3_aa: ASSISGGGSYEQY

j_call: TRBJ1-2
clone_size: -
v_call: TRBV19
cdr3_aa: ASRRQGDYGYT

j_call: TRBJ2-1
clone_size: -
v_call: TRBV6-6
cdr3_aa: ASCPGTYNEQF

j_call: TRBJ2-1
clone_size: -
v_call: TRBV10-3
cdr3_aa: AISEGLAGVDEQF

j_call: TRBJ2-7
clone_size: -
v_call: TRBV11-2
cdr3_aa: ASSQGGTSVYEQY

j_call: TRBJ2-3
clone_size: -
v_call: TRBV18
cdr3_aa: ASSPLSLGTASGDTQY

j_call: TRBJ2-3
clone_size: -
v_call: TRBV18
cdr3_aa: ASSPTTLLAGTDTQY

j_call: TRBJ2-1
clone_size: -
v_call: TRBV27
cdr3_aa: ASSVLKSGTDLNEQF

j_call: TRBJ2-5
clone_size: -
v_call: TRBV6-1
cdr3_aa: ASSVPRTSGRHQETQY

j_call: TRBJ2-7
clone_size: -
v_call: TRBV28
cdr3_aa: ASSSPGTPPYEQY

j_call: TRBJ2-1
clone_size: -
v_call: TRBV7-3
cdr3_aa: ASSLDSSSYNEQF

j_call: TRBJ2-7
clone_size: -
v_call: TRBV3-1/TRBV3-2
cdr3_aa: ASSQVLAGAEQY

j_call: TRBJ1-1
clone_size: once
v_call: TRBV7-9
cdr3_aa: ASSARGGNTEAF

j_call: TRBJ2-7
clone_size: -
v_call: TRBV7-8
cdr3_aa: ASSLRARTTGTVIYEQY

j_call: TRBJ2-5
clone_size: -
v_call: TRBV7-2
cdr3_aa: ASSRGPPQY

j_call: TRBJ2-2
clone_size: -
v_call: TRBV18
cdr3_aa: ASSRSGPNTGELF

j_call: TRBJ2-5
clone_size: once
v_call: TRBV7-2
cdr3_aa: ASSLLTGMETQY

j_call: TRBJ2-7
clone_size: once
v_call: TRBV4-3
cdr3_aa: ASSQDYRTNSYEQY

j_call: TRBJ1-5
clone_size: few
v_call: TRBV18
cdr3_aa: ASSLDRAQPQH

j_call: TRBJ2-2
clone_size: -
v_call: TRBV7-2
cdr3_aa: ASTLTGRGTGELF

j_call: TRBJ1-4
clone_size: -
v_call: TRBV5-1
cdr3_aa: ASSLTIGGDEKLF

j_call: TRBJ1-4
clone_size: once
v_call: TRBV20-1
cdr3_aa: SAVDVGKLF

j_call: TRBJ1-2
clone_size: -
v_call: TRBV6-5
cdr3_aa: ASRERQAPNYGYT

j_call: TRBJ1-4
clone_size: -
v_call: TRBV5-5
cdr3_aa: ASSLWGGSNEKLF

j_call: TRBJ1-6
clone_size: -
v_call: TRBV27
cdr3_aa: ASASGGNSPLH

j_call: TRBJ2-1
clone_size: -
v_call: TRBV5-5
cdr3_aa: ASSLVAGFSNNEQF

j_call: TRBJ2-3
clone_size: -
v_call: TRBV9
cdr3_aa: ASSTRTGGADTQY

j_call: TRBJ2-1
clone_size: -
v_call: TRBV20-1
cdr3_aa: SASKGREQF

j_call: TRBJ2-7
clone_size: -
v_call: TRBV27
cdr3_aa: ASSPTPGTSSYEQY

j_call: TRBJ2-3
clone_size: -
v_call: TRBV7-9
cdr3_aa: ASSLGASVGTDTQY

j_call: TRBJ1-1
clone_size: -
v_call: TRBV11-3
cdr3_aa: ASSLDFPSHTEAF

j_call: TRBJ2-5
clone_size: -
v_call: TRBV24-1
cdr3_aa: ATSDFRQGQETQY